The 20 T cell receptor beta chains below all came from one sample that was sequenced in a study of blood T cell repertoires in COVID-19. Only in-frame clones appear in the TCRdb table, and some are missing; sequencing was by immunoSEQ multiplex PCR. Counted here are 210,000 or so clones, 70% to 90% occurring once; the ten biggest clones make up approximately 5.6%. Sequencing used peripheral blood. The receptor set was obtained from a middle-aged woman who had recovered from COVID-19.

The chain carries TRBV18 and TRBJ2-1, with TRBD1 matching over 7 bases. The germline gives CDR1 KGHSH, CDR2 LQKENI. The CDR3 extends over 19 amino acids. Trimming cost V 2 bases and J 0 bases; bases outside gene matches: 13. This CDR3 is CASSPRTGAPMSSYNEQFF. The CDR3 DNA follows: TGTGCCAGCTCACCAAGAACAGGGGCCCCAATGAGCTCCTACAATGAGCAGTTCTTC. Full variable domain (rest looked up from reference TRBV18 and TRBJ2-1): NAGVMQNPRHLVRRRGQEARLRCSPMKGHSHVYWYRQLPEEGLKFMVYLQKENIIDESGMPKERFSAEFPKEGPSILRIQQVVRGDSAAYFCASSPRTGAPMSSYNEQFFGPGTRLTVL.

The chain uses TRBV4-3 and TRBJ1-2; 7 bases are shared with TRBD1. The ends lost 0 bases at V and 1 base at J; junction bases unmatched: 2. Germline V lookup: CDR1 LGHNA, CDR2 YSLEER. The CDR3 is 15 residues long. The CDR3 is CASSQEQGHNYGYTF. The CDR3 bases are TGCGCCAGCAGCCAAGAACAGGGGCATAACTATGGCTACACCTTC.

This chain connects TRBV7-2 to TRBJ2-5; TRBD2 might be the D (6 bases). Trimming removed 1 base at V and 1 base at J, with 10 bases between. Germline values: CDR1 SGHTA, CDR2 FQGNSA. This CDR3 region has 15 residues. The CDR3, as DNA: TGTGCCAGCAGCTTAGGCGCGGGGCCCCAAGAGACCCAGTACTTC. This gives the protein CASSLGAGPQETQYF.

The chain couples TRBV4-1 to TRBJ2-3, with D perhaps matching TRBD2 (6 bases). Germline lookup yields CDR1 MGHRA and CDR2 YSYEKL. V lost 5 bases to trimming and J lost 3 bases, with 15 bases between them. The CDR3 extends over 15 amino acids. The CDR3: CASSWGDPQTDTQYF. DNA for the CDR3: TGCGCCAGCAGCTGGGGGGATCCTCAGACAGATACGCAGTATTTT.

J is TRBJ2-7 and V is TRBV7-3, with TRBD2 matching 8 bases. The junction had 16 bases not matched to a gene; V was cut back by 8 bases and J by 4 bases. The CDR3 totals 16 residues. Germline CDR1 and CDR2: SGHTA and FQGTGA. CDR3 protein: CASSEGMAGGPYEQYF. CDR3 sequence (DNA): TGTGCCAGCTCAGAAGGGATGGCGGGAGGCCCATACGAGCAGTACTTC.

In regard to this clone: Other DNA sequences within the sample encode an identical CDR3. The V gene is TRBV18, the J gene TRBJ1-1, with D tentatively TRBD1 (5 bases). This CDR3 region has 12 residues. The V end lost 1 base, the J end lost 8 bases, and 8 bases lay between the germline ends. CDR1 and CDR2 from the germline V gene are KGHSH and LQKENI. The CDR3 DNA follows: TGTGCCAGCTCACCACTCCAGGGCGAAGCTTTCTTT. Its protein is CASSPLQGEAFF.

The rearrangement links TRBV7-2 to TRBJ2-5; 15 nucleotides match TRBD2. The V gene's germline CDR1 is SGHTA and CDR2 FQGNSA. The CDR3 spans 15 residues. V was pared by 4 bases and J by 7 bases, with 4 bases of the junction left unmatched. CDR3 region: CASSSWTSGGGTQYF. The CDR3 DNA follows: TGTGCCAGCAGCTCGTGGACTAGCGGGGGGGGGACCCAGTACTTC.

The chain links TRBV3-1 (or the pseudogene TRBV3-2) to TRBJ1-6, with D possibly TRBD1 on 6 matching bases. The CDR3 covers 15 residues. V was clipped by 3 bases and J by 8 bases, with 14 bases between them. Germline V lookup: CDR1 LGHDT, CDR2 YNNKEL (reference sequence). The CDR3 here is CASSHRGTAHSPLHF. The CDR3 bases are TGTGCCAGCAGCCATAGGGGGACGGCTCATTCACCCCTCCACTTT.

This chain joins TRBV6-4 and TRBJ2-1; 7 bases line up with TRBD2. The CDR3 runs 15 residues. Germline CDR1 is MRHNA and CDR2 is SNTAGT. V gave up 10 bases and J gave up 4 bases; unmatched junction bases: 13. The CDR3 spells CATSEGSGIYNEQFF. In DNA, the CDR3 is TGTGCCACCTCCGAGGGAAGCGGGATTTACAATGAGCAGTTCTTC.

J is TRBJ1-1 and V is TRBV7-2; TRBD1 might be the D (5 bases). Germline CDR1 SGHTA, CDR2 FQGNSA. With 1 base removed from V and 0 bases from J, the gap between germline ends came to 9 bases. CDR3 length equals 15 residues. The CDR3 sequence is CASSLGGTMNTEAFF. The CDR3 DNA is TGTGCCAGCAGCTTAGGGGGCACGATGAACACTGAAGCTTTCTTT.

The chain recombines TRBV4-1 with TRBJ1-1; D gene unclear. From germline, CDR1 is MGHRA and CDR2 YSYEKL. Trimming pared 1 base from V and 1 base from J, leaving 10 bases between. CDR3 length: 15 residues. Here the CDR3 reads CASSQGWGGNTEAFF. CDR3 bases: TGCGCCAGCAGCCAAGGGTGGGGAGGGAACACTGAAGCTTTCTTT.

The chain couples TRBV5-1 to TRBJ2-1; the match to TRBD2 covers 12 bases. With 2 bases clipped from V and 2 bases from J, the junction kept 2 bases outside the gene matches. The germline CDR1 and CDR2 sequences are SGHRS and YFSETQ. The length of the CDR3 is 16 residues. As DNA, the CDR3 is TGCGCCAGCAGCTTAAGACTAGCGGGGGCCTACAATGAGCAGTTCTTC. Translating it yields CASSLRLAGAYNEQFF.

The chain employs TRBV2 and TRBJ2-7; D possibly corresponds to TRBD1 (6 bases). V was trimmed by 1 base and J by 1 base, leaving 11 bases between them. The CDR3 loop spans 15 amino acids. Germline CDR1 and CDR2: SNHLY and FYNNEI. CDR3 amino acids: CASSEVQGQSYEQYF. CDR3 coding DNA: TGTGCCAGCAGTGAAGTTCAGGGGCAATCCTACGAGCAGTACTTC.

The V call is TRBV4-1, the J call TRBJ1-6, with D perhaps matching TRBD1 (5 bases). V lost 0 bases and J lost 8, with 17 bases in between. From germline, CDR1 is MGHRA and CDR2 YSYEKL. The CDR3 sequence is 17 residues long. The CDR3 DNA reads as TGCGCCAGCAGCCAAGATTTTTTGTGGAGGGGAGATTCACCCCTCCACTTT. It encodes CASSQDFLWRGDSPLHF.

The chain employs TRBV5-1 and TRBJ2-7; TRBD1 matches 9 bases. The CDR3 sequence is 15 residues long. Trimming cost V 7 bases and J 4 bases; bases outside gene matches: 12. Germline CDR1 is SGHRS and CDR2 is YFSETQ. The CDR3 nucleotides are TGCGCCAGCGCAAGCCAGACCGGGACAGGGTACGAGCAGTACTTC. As protein: CASASQTGTGYEQYF.

This clone was recorded once. The V gene is TRBV6-2 or TRBV6-3, the J gene TRBJ2-1; 8 nucleotides line up with TRBD1. Germline V lookup: CDR1 MNHEY, CDR2 SVGEGT. The V and J ends lost 2 bases and 3 bases, in that order; junction bases with no gene match: 6. This CDR3 contains 16 residues. CDR3 in amino acids: CASSYETGVLYNEQFF. The CDR3 DNA is TGTGCCAGCAGTTACGAGACAGGGGTTCTCTACAATGAGCAGTTCTTC.

The V call is TRBV7-2, the J call TRBJ1-5, with a possible D match to TRBD1 (5 bases). Looked up from germline, CDR1 is SGHTA and CDR2 is FQGNSA. This CDR3 is built from 14 residues. Trimming pared 3 bases from V and 5 bases from J, leaving 11 bases between. The CDR3: CASSFQQGDQPQHF. Here the CDR3 DNA reads TGTGCCAGCAGCTTCCAACAAGGGGATCAGCCCCAGCATTTT.

The chain couples TRBV3-1 (or the pseudogene TRBV3-2) to TRBJ2-7, with 11 nucleotides matching TRBD2. Germline values: CDR1 LGHDT, CDR2 YNNKEL (reference sequence). V shed 1 base and J 8 bases; nucleotides not matched to a gene: 10. The CDR3 spans 16 residues. CDR3 loop: CASSQGARLAGIQQYF. The CDR3 DNA sequence: TGTGCCAGCAGCCAAGGGGCCAGACTAGCGGGAATACAGCAGTACTTC.

The chain joins TRBV7-6 to TRBJ1-1; D unresolved. V was clipped by 2 bases and J by 8 bases, with 12 bases between them. The CDR3 runs 13 residues. Germline V CDR1 and CDR2: SGHVS, FNYEAQ. Here the CDR3 DNA reads TGTGCCAGCAGCTTAACGGGGAGCTTAGAAGCTTTCTTT. Amino acid sequence: CASSLTGSLEAFF. Combining the CDR3 with reference TRBV7-6 and TRBJ1-1 gives the whole variable domain GAGVSQSPRYKVTKRGQDVALRCDPISGHVSLYWYRQALGQGPEFLTYFNYEAQQDKSGLPNDRFSAERPEGSISTLTIQRTEQRDSAMYRCASSLTGSLEAFFGQGTRLTVV.

This clone came up once. This chain uses TRBV5-1 with TRBJ2-7; 10 bases are a match to TRBD2. V lost 5 bases, J lost 3 bases, and 5 bases stayed unmatched. Germline V CDR1 and CDR2: SGHRS, YFSETQ. The CDR3 has 14 amino acids. Here the CDR3 reads CASSSSGRSYEQYF. The DNA of the CDR3 is TGCGCCAGCAGTTCTAGCGGGAGAAGCTACGAGCAGTACTTC.